What follows are 18 T cell receptor beta chains derived from one specimen sequenced in a study of T cell responses to AZD1222 COVID-19 vaccine. Sequencing used immunoSEQ multiplex PCR; TCRdb keeps in-frame clones, though not all of them. Here the sample spans about 190,000 clones, roughly 90% being singletons. The sequences come from peripheral blood, collected on day 0 of AZD1222 vaccination. Receptors originate from an adult in good health.

The chain recombines TRBV27 with TRBJ2-7; 9 bases map to TRBD1. CDR1 is MNHEY and CDR2 is SMNVEV in the germline V gene (reference sequence). V was pared by 1 base and J by 3 bases, with 10 bases of the junction left unmatched. The CDR3 is 17 residues long. The CDR3 sequence: CASSLWGRQGEIYEQYF. CDR3 nucleotide sequence: TGTGCCAGCAGTTTATGGGGGAGACAGGGGGAAATCTACGAGCAGTACTTC.

The chain combines TRBV29-1 with TRBJ1-2; possible D gene TRBD1, 5 bases. Germline V gives CDR1 SQVTM, CDR2 ANQGSEA. Trimming pared 1 base from V and 8 bases from J, leaving 17 bases between. This CDR3 region has 14 residues. Written as DNA, the CDR3 is TGCAGCGTTGAAGCAGCAGGGCGCCCTGGAGGCTACACCTTC. It yields the protein CSVEAAGRPGGYTF.

This clone was counted only a few times. The J gene is TRBJ2-7, the V gene TRBV4-1; 10 bases fit TRBD1. The germline V gene encodes CDR1 MGHRA and CDR2 YSYEKL. V lost 0 bases to trimming and J lost 3 bases; unmatched junction nucleotides: 5. The CDR3 runs to 16 residues. CDR3 in DNA: TGCGCCAGCAGCCAAGATTGGGGACAGGGGTTCTACGAGCAGTACTTC. Residues: CASSQDWGQGFYEQYF.

This chain uses TRBV9 with TRBJ2-4, with 9 nucleotides matching TRBD1. CDR3 length equals 14 residues. Trimming at V came to 0 bases and at J to 11 bases, leaving 6 bases not matched to a gene. The V gene's germline CDR1 is SGDLS and CDR2 YYNGEE. CDR3 sequence: CASSVGSGTGLQYF. CDR3 coding DNA: TGTGCCAGCAGCGTAGGTTCCGGGACAGGGCTTCAGTACTTC.

The J gene is TRBJ2-5, the V gene TRBV6-2 or TRBV6-3, with TRBD1 identical over 10 bases. V was pared by 6 bases and J by 2 bases, with 6 bases of the junction left unmatched. This CDR3 is built from 15 residues. Germline CDR1 and CDR2: MNHEY and SVGEGT. This CDR3 reads CASSPGQGLQETQYF. In nucleotides, the CDR3 is TGTGCCAGCAGCCCGGGACAGGGGCTACAAGAGACCCAGTACTTC.

This clone was counted between two and nine times. V and J are TRBV3-1 (or the pseudogene TRBV3-2) and TRBJ1-5; no definite D call. CDR3 length: 15 residues. The ends were cut back, 0 bases at V and 2 bases at J, with 8 bases in the middle. CDR1 is LGHDT and CDR2 is YNNKEL in the germline V gene (reference sequence). CDR3: CASSQDLWGNQPQHF. Here the CDR3 DNA reads TGTGCCAGCAGCCAAGATCTCTGGGGCAATCAGCCCCAGCATTTT.

This rearrangement joins TRBV11-2 to TRBJ1-5, with D possibly TRBD1 on 5 matching bases. The V end was cut by 4 bases, the J end by 6 bases, with 13 bases between. The V gene's germline CDR1 is SGHAT and CDR2 FQNNGV. CDR3 length: 14 amino acids. This CDR3 reads CASSSSGGGQPQHF. DNA of the CDR3: TGTGCCAGCAGCTCTAGTGGGGGGGGTCAGCCCCAGCATTTT.

The gene calls are TRBV28 and TRBJ1-5; D may be TRBD1 (5 bases). V was cut by 8 bases and J by 2 bases, with 16 bases left in between. Germline lookup yields CDR1 MDHEN and CDR2 SYDVKM. This CDR3 spans 15 amino acids. In nucleotides, the CDR3 is TGTGCCAGCTTAGCAGGGCTCGGGCGCAATCAGCCCCAGCATTTT. Its protein product is CASLAGLGRNQPQHF.

The chain uses TRBV6-6 and TRBJ1-1, with D uncertain. Trimming removed 2 bases at V and 1 base at J, with 5 bases between. Germline V CDR1 and CDR2: MNHNY, SVGAGI (reference sequence). The CDR3 consists of 13 residues. CDR3 DNA: TGTGCCAGCAGTTACGAAGGGAACACTGAAGCTTTCTTT. Translation gives CASSYEGNTEAFF.

The table lists this clone with a count of one. In nucleotides, the CDR3 is TGCGCCAGCGGGGATCAGGGGGCCCAAGAGACCCAGTACTTC. Protein sequence: CASGDQGAQETQYF. This chain joins TRBV5-1 and TRBJ2-5; 8 positions agree with TRBD1. Per the germline V gene, CDR1 is SGHRS and CDR2 is YFSETQ. There are 14 residues in the CDR3. Trimming took 7 bases from V and 1 from J; bases not matched to a gene: 6.

V is TRBV27 and J is TRBJ2-7; D ambiguous. Deletions cut 5 bases from V and 3 bases from J, with 17 bases between. The V gene's germline CDR1 is MNHEY and CDR2 SMNVEV (reference sequence). This CDR3 is 15 amino acids long. The CDR3 DNA reads as TGTGCCAGCAGTCCCAACCCCGACGGGCTCTACGAGCAGTACTTC. Residues: CASSPNPDGLYEQYF.

This sequence joins TRBV7-3 and TRBJ2-5; no clear D. The V and J ends lost 2 bases and 1 base respectively, with 11 bases between them. The CDR3 runs to 15 residues. Germline V gene data show CDR1 as SGHTA and CDR2 as FQGTGA. As DNA, the CDR3 is TGTGCCAGCAGCTTATCGTCTGCGGCCCAAGAGACCCAGTACTTC. Amino acid sequence: CASSLSSAAQETQYF.

This sequence joins TRBV5-1 and TRBJ2-7, with TRBD1 matching over 9 bases. CDR1 SGHRS and CDR2 YFSETQ come from the germline V gene. This CDR3 spans 15 amino acids. The ends lost 0 bases at V and 6 bases at J; junction bases unmatched: 7. Written as DNA, the CDR3 is TGCGCCAGCAGCTTGGCAGTGGGACAGGGAGGCGAGCAGTACTTC. Its translation: CASSLAVGQGGEQYF.

The chain has TRBV5-1 and TRBJ1-4; tentatively, D is TRBD1 (5 bases). The CDR3 loop spans 14 amino acids. Germline values: CDR1 SGHRS, CDR2 YFSETQ. The V end lost 4 bases, the J end lost 5 bases, and 12 bases lay between the germline ends. The CDR3 loop is CASSLGRMNEKLFF. In nucleotides, the CDR3 is TGCGCCAGCAGCCTGGGACGGATGAATGAAAAACTGTTTTTT.

The V and J genes are TRBV2 and TRBJ2-3, with 13 bases identical to TRBD2. The V gene's germline CDR1 is SNHLY and CDR2 FYNNEI. Trimming took 7 bases from V and 3 from J; bases not matched to a gene: 7. This CDR3 comprises 16 residues. The CDR3 sequence is CASTLGLAGRTDTQYF. The CDR3 region has the DNA TGTGCCAGCACCCTGGGACTAGCGGGAAGGACAGATACGCAGTATTTT.

In the case of this clone: The sample carries other DNA sequences with the same CDR3. The chain is built from TRBV5-1 and TRBJ1-2, with D unresolved. Trimming removed 5 bases from V and 1 base from J, with 12 bases in between. Per the germline V gene, CDR1 is SGHRS and CDR2 is YFSETQ. This CDR3 has 14 residues. The CDR3: CASSLATVNYGYTF. Written as DNA, the CDR3 is TGCGCCAGCAGTCTGGCGACCGTTAACTATGGCTACACCTTC. Variable domain in full (rest from reference TRBV5-1 and TRBJ1-2): KAGVTQTPRYLIKTRGQQVTLSCSPISGHRSVSWYQQTPGQGLQFLFEYFSETQRNKGNFPGRFSGRQFSNSRSEMNVSTLELGDSALYLCASSLATVNYGYTFGSGTRLTVV.

The chain combines TRBV7-6 with TRBJ2-5, with D possibly being TRBD1 (5 bases). Trimming cost V 9 bases and J 5 bases, with 16 bases left between them. This CDR3 contains 13 residues. In germline, CDR1 is SGHVS, CDR2 FNYEAQ. The CDR3 coding sequence is TGTGCCAGTCATCGTGGCCCAGGGGAGACCCAGTACTTC. Its protein is CASHRGPGETQYF.

The rearrangement uses TRBV4-3 and TRBJ1-6; 9 nucleotides align to TRBD1. Looked up from germline, CDR1 is LGHNA and CDR2 is YSLEER. This CDR3 is 16 amino acids long. With V trimmed by 1 base and J by 6 bases, 4 bases remained unmatched. In nucleotides, the CDR3 is TGCGCCAGCAGCCAAGGGGGGACAGGGTCTAATTCACCCCTCCACTTT. Protein product: CASSQGGTGSNSPLHF.